This T cell receptor beta chain appears in the sequencing data of a study of cytomegalovirus exposure and HLA in healthy donors. Each donor's status was that of a healthy bone marrow donor. Both 60 Vbeta primers and 13 Jbeta primers went into the PCR. The repertoire was sequenced with immunoSEQ multiplex PCR; TCRdb's copy has only in-frame clones and lacks some. The data hold 110,000 to 150,000 clones, with roughly 76% observed a single time. The sample holds a few counts of this clone. At the DNA level, this CDR3 is encoded by other sequences in the same sample as well. V gave up 5 bases and J gave up 1 base; unmatched junction bases: 8. The CDR3 consists of 15 residues. Germline V CDR1 and CDR2: SNHLY, FYNNEI.

This TCR came from a young man in good health and CMV-seronegative. Sequenced: PBMCs. V usage is TRBV2 and J usage is TRBJ2-7, with 7 bases aligning to TRBD1. As DNA, the CDR3 is TGTGCCAGCAGTTTAAGACAGGGCCCTTCCTACGAGCAGTACTTC. This codes for CASSLRQGPSYEQYF.